The TCR beta chain under discussion was sequenced for a study of T-cell memory formation after mild COVID-19. This clonotype appeared a single time. The V gene lost 4 bases and the J gene lost 5 bases, with 14 bases spanning the gap. CDR3 size: 14 residues. The germline CDR1 and CDR2 sequences are MNHEY and SMNVEV (reference sequence). Via MiXCR, TCRdb re-called the 5' RACE reads, giving one row per CDR3 protein. The data hold over 350,000 distinct CDR3 sequences, with approximately 24% observed a single time. The source material was PBMCs or a T cell subset sorted from them (not recorded which). This chain joins TRBV27 and TRBJ1-1; weak D call: TRBD1 (5 bases). This receptor was obtained from an adult woman who had mild COVID-19 (a few samples of this study predate the infection). Cell type and time point are not known. The CDR3: CASSSYSGKTEAFF. CDR3 coding DNA: TGTGCCAGCAGTTCCTATTCAGGGAAAACTGAAGCTTTCTTT.